This paragraph reports one T cell receptor (beta chain). Its recognized antigen is unknown. No quality values exist for individual bases; no much larger clone is one base distant. According to the study, the label for this sample's time point signals: cells obtained before transplantation from donor or recipient. CD3+CD4+ and CD3+CD8+ populations were FACS-sorted from unstimulated pre-transplant donor and recipient cells taken from spleen or lymph nodes. The receptor library was made with the immunoSEQ multiplex PCR assay. For most patients, genomic DNA was isolated using the Qiagen DNeasy Blood and Tissue Kit and was shipped frozen to Adaptive Biotechnologies for TCR sequencing. For most patients, high-throughput TCR-beta CDR3 sequencing of genomic DNA was performed by Adaptive Biotechnologies. The original pipeline was this. Adaptive's ImmunoSEQ software was the source of the TCR sequencing data for 15 to 20 patients, while a few other patients were processed with MiXCR and VDJtools. To correct CD4 versus CD8 sorting errors, sequences present in both subsets at a frequency ratio below 5:1 were removed. CDR3 nucleotide sequences shared between donor and recipient were removed because their origin could not be assigned. To be classed as alloreactive, a clone needed at least 2-fold expansion over unstimulated cells and a minimum CFSE-low frequency of 0.002% (template counts) or 0.001% (read counts). Mappable clones were those detected in sequenced pre-transplant spleen, lymph node, or MLR CFSE-low populations of the donor or recipient. Cumulative frequency of alloreactive clones was calculated as a percentage of all sequences weighted by copy number. Held by TCRdb, this immuneACCESS table contains in-frame sequences only and omits some clones. Under half of the omission traces to an unresolved V gene where checked; the cause of the rest is unknown. V and J calls and clone size are those listed in that table; D and trimming were worked out from the DNA. The sample table holds tens of thousands of clones, of which around 90% were seen once. Of the sample, roughly 1.3% falls within the top ten clones.

The sample belongs to a study of graft-versus-host responses after intestinal transplantation (TCRdb year 2021). Describing the broader study: Multivisceral, liver-intestinal, or isolated intestinal transplants were received by the recipients. All recipients received anti-thymocyte globulin induction followed by maintenance tacrolimus and steroids for around three years. Graft-versus-host and host-versus-graft alloreactive T cell clones were tracked in the graft, circulation and bone marrow after intestinal transplantation using bulk TCR-beta CDR3 sequencing. Alloreactive clones were identified by sequencing pre-transplant mixed lymphocyte reaction products and comparing these products with unstimulated pre-transplant donor and recipient T cells. The cohort enrolled about 23 intestinal transplant recipients, one of whom was a retransplant, and 3 patients without pretransplant specimens were excluded. A peak of at least 4% donor T cells among recipient peripheral blood mononuclear cells was the definition used for donor T cell macrochimerism. Samples from three later patients were sequenced in-house on an Illumina MiSeq with MiXCR processing rather than by the commercial service.

For CDR1 and CDR2, the germline V gene lists MGHRA and YSYEKL. Taken from cysteine to phenylalanine, the CDR3 has 15 residues. CDR3 DNA is the only sequence kept; it has 45 bases, read in frame from the first base. Trimming removed 4 bases from V and 5 bases from J; the gene matches leave 4 bases unexplained. Beyond this particular receptor, the publication reports: In the allografts of patients with donor T cell macrochimerism, GvH to HvG T cell clonal ratios were high. The conclusions were limited by the relatively low number and heterogeneity of the intestinal transplant patients. GvH clones were detected in recipient bone marrow, and some of these GvH clones were observed earlier in ileal mucosa or blood, consistent with an intestinal mucosal origin. Peak levels of circulating GvH clones were associated with declines in HvG clones early after transplant.

The material sequenced was unstimulated CD8+ T cells sorted from spleen or lymph node cells, taken before intestinal transplant. This receptor was identified in a human donor who received an intestinal transplant. The chain is made from TRBV4-1 and TRBJ2-1; 11 bases in the middle match TRBD2. The base sequence is TGCGCCAGCAGCCCGGGACTAGCGGACCACAATGAGCAGTTCTTC. Its coded protein is CASSPGLADHNEQFF.